This paragraph covers one T cell receptor (beta chain) sequence. The table lists this clonotype with many counts. The antigen it recognizes is unknown. No per-base quality is available; no much larger clone lies one base away. Clipping removes 0 bases from V and 10 bases from J, with 6 as the unmatched junction base count. CDR1 and CDR2 are read off the germline V gene as SGHTA and FQGNSA. The CDR3 holds 14 amino acids from the cysteine to the phenylalanine. The only DNA kept is the CDR3, 42 bases in frame from the first base. The sample is drawn from a study of response to subunit inactivated influenza vaccine (dated by TCRdb to 2016 to 2019). Regarding the study in general: To follow how T cells responded to a trivalent subunit inactivated influenza vaccine, the researchers relied on deep quantitative profiling of the T cell receptor repertoire. General findings and caveats noted by the study authors: The authors proposed that each seasonal influenza vaccination may bring in only a limited number of new T cells.

The protocol used for the library was RT-PCR. Sequencing took place on an Illumina HiSeq 2500. The public reads were reprocessed in TCRdb via fastp at Q25 and MiXCR, keeping in-frame beta chains. Entries are consolidated by CDR3 protein sequence, retaining the most common genes and DNA. The sample table shows roughly 570,000 distinct CDR3 sequences, and 10% to 15% are seen once. Over 10% of the sample lies in the top ten. Per the publication, the time point label means: more than 35 days after influenza vaccine administration. Specimen: PBMCs from blood, collected about 40 days after vaccination. The chain is made from TRBV7-2 and TRBJ2-1, and TRBD2 matches 7 of the central bases. This receptor was identified in a man between 50 and 59 years old who received an inactivated influenza vaccine. Donor details come from another sample of the same person, matched by shared clones. The DNA reads as follows: TGTGCCAGCAGCTTAGCCCTGATGCGGGGGGAGCAGTTCTTC. This codes for CASSLALMRGEQFF.